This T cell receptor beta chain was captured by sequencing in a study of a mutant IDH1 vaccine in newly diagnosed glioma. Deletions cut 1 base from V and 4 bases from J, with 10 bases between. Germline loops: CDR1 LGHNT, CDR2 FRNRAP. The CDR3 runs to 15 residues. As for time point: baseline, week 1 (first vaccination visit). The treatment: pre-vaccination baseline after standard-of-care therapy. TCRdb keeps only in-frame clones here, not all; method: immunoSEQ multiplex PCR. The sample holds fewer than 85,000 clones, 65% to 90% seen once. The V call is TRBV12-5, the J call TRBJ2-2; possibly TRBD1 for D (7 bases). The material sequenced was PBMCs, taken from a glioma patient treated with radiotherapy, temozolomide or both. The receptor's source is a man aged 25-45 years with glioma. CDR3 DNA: TGTGCTAGTGGTTTGGGACAGGGAGGCACCGGGGAGCTGTTTTTT. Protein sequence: CASGLGQGGTGELFF.